Listed below are T cell receptor beta chains from one sample, sequenced in a study of patients and donors after allogeneic stem cell transplantation. One entry per CDR3 protein results from TCRdb running MiXCR on the RT-PCR reads. The sample shows roughly 940,000 distinct CDR3 sequences, approximately 18% of them seen only once. Material for sequencing was blood, either unsorted or a sorted T cell fraction (not recorded which). Receptor source: a human donor who was either an allogeneic HSCT recipient or a stem cell or donor lymphocyte infusion donor (not recorded which). It is not recorded whose cells these are; they may come from a transplant donor. Both conserved end residues are part of each CDR3.

len,v_gene,j_gene,CDR3aa
15,TRBV7-2,TRBJ2-3,CASSFPRGSSDTQYF
13,TRBV20-1,TRBJ2-7,CSALRTSSYEQYF
11,TRBV20-1,TRBJ1-2,CSARGKGGYTF
15,TRBV27,TRBJ1-2,CASSDRGLGYYGYTF
14,TRBV5-6,TRBJ2-5,CASSSKRTQETQYF
16,TRBV2,TRBJ2-2,CASSEEASRLAGELFF
19,TRBV14,TRBJ1-1,CASSPDRDRGLLPNTEAFF
14,TRBV6-1,TRBJ1-4,CASSSYGYNEKLFF
15,TRBV18,TRBJ2-1,CASCPGQGLYNEQFF
12,TRBV20-1,TRBJ2-1,CSASYSGGEQFF
16,TRBV20-1,TRBJ2-1,CSASPLAPISYNEQFF
15,TRBV6-2/TRBV6-3,TRBJ1-6,CASKVSVVAHSPLHF
15,TRBV28,TRBJ2-1,CASSGPGLAANEQFF
14,TRBV12-3/TRBV12-4,TRBJ2-7,CASSSFRGSYEQYF
11,TRBV28,TRBJ2-7,CASTSVHEQYF
15,TRBV27,TRBJ2-1,CASSRPAGGFNEQFF
13,TRBV12-3/TRBV12-4,TRBJ2-7,CASSFRGVWEQYF
16,TRBV7-9,TRBJ1-2,CASSTLLTGIRYGYTF
14,TRBV29-1,TRBJ1-5,CSVGGGFSNQPQHF
12,TRBV7-9,TRBJ2-1,CASSLFIDEQFF
13,TRBV11-2,TRBJ2-7,CASSFRGLDEQYF
12,TRBV20-1,TRBJ2-7,CSALGGSYEQYF
15,TRBV7-9,TRBJ2-7,CASTPGLARSYEQYF
12,TRBV2,TRBJ2-7,CASTSDGYEQYF
14,TRBV10-3,TRBJ2-7,CATRGVFLSYEQYF
16,TRBV4-3,TRBJ2-7,CASSHHPAGSSYEQYF
14,TRBV6-1,TRBJ2-5,CASRPRRTGETQYF
13,TRBV7-2,TRBJ1-1,CASSHPANTEAFF
15,TRBV3-1,TRBJ2-2,CASRRDRAFVGELFF
12,TRBV12-3/TRBV12-4,TRBJ2-1,CASRSRNNEQFF
14,TRBV30,TRBJ2-4,CAWSAEIAKNIQYF
17,TRBV6-2/TRBV6-3,TRBJ2-5,CASRTRPWRGFQETQYF
17,TRBV20-1,TRBJ1-6,CSARDREVGSYNSPLHF
16,TRBV4-1,TRBJ2-7,CASSQDWGGEEHEQYF